This note documents a single TCR beta chain sequence. Its target is unknown. The sample is drawn from a study of STAT3 mutations in large granular lymphocyte leukemia. Notes on the study in general: Every T-LGLL patient had at least one immunodominant TCRbeta clonotype.

The repertoire was sequenced with immunoSEQ multiplex PCR; TCRdb's copy has only in-frame clones and lacks some. The sample records approximately 3,700 clones, around 76% being singletons. The CDR3 spans 17 residues. V was trimmed by 0 bases and J by 2 bases, leaving 16 bases between them. Germline V gene lookup returns CDR1 SGHNT and CDR2 YYREEE (reference sequence). Material for sequencing was peripheral blood mononuclear cells. The gene calls are TRBV5-4 and TRBJ2-3, with D uncertain. This receptor was identified in a boy aged 5-17 years with T-cell large granular lymphocyte leukemia. Some clones in this sample may be carry-over from other donors' samples. The CDR3 sequence is CASSLAWVQSSTDTQYF. The CDR3 coding sequence is TGTGCCAGCAGCTTGGCCTGGGTTCAGTCCTCCACAGATACGCAGTATTTT.